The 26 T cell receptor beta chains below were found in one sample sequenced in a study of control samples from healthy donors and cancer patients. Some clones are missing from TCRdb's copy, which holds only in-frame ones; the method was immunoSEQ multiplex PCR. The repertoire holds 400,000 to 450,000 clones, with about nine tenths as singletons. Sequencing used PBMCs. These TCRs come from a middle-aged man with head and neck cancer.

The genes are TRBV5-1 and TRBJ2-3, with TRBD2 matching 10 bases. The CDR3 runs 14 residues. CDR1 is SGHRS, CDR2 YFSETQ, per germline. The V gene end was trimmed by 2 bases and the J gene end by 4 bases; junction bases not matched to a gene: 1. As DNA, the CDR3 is TGCGCCAGCAGCTTCGGACTAGCGGCAGATACGCAGTATTTT. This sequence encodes CASSFGLAADTQYF.

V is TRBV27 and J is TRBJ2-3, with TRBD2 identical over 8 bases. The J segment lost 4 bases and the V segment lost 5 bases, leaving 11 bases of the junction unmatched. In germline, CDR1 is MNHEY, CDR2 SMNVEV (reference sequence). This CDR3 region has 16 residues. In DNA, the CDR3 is TGTGCCAGCAGTCGGTCGGGGGGGCCGTTCCCAGATACGCAGTATTTT. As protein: CASSRSGGPFPDTQYF.

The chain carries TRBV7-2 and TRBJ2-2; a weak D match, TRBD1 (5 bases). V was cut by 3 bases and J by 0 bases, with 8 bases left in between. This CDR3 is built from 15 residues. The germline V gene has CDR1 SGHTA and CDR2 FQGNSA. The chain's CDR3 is CASSFVQANTGELFF. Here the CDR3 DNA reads TGTGCCAGCAGCTTCGTACAGGCGAACACCGGGGAGCTGTTTTTT.

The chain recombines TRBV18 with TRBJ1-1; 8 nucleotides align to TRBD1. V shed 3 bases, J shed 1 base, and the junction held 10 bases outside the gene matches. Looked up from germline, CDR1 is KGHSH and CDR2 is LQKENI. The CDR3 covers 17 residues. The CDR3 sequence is CASSPLPTGARNTEAFF. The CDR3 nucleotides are TGTGCCAGCTCACCCCTACCGACAGGGGCGAGGAACACTGAAGCTTTCTTT.

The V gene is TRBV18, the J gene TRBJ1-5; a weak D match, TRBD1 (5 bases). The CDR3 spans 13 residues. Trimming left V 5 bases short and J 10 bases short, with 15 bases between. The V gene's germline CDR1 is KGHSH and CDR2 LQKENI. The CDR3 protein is CASSTRQKEPQHF. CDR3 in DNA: TGTGCCAGCTCAACTCGACAGAAGGAACCCCAGCATTTT.

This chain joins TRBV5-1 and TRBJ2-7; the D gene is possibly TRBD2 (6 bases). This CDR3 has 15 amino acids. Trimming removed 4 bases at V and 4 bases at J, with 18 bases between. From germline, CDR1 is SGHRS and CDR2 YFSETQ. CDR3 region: CASSHHGEAEYEQYF. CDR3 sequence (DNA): TGCGCCAGCAGCCACCACGGGGAGGCCGAGTACGAGCAGTACTTC.

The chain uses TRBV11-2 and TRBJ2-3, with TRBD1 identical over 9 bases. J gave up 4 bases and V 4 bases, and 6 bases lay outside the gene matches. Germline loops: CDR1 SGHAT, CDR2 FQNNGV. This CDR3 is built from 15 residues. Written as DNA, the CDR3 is TGTGCCAGCAGCTCGACGGGACAGGGCTCAGATACGCAGTATTTT. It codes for CASSSTGQGSDTQYF.

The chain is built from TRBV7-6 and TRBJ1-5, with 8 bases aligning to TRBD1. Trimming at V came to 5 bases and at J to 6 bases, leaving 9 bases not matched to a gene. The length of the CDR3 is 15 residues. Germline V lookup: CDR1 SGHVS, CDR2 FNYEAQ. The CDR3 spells CASSLGQEGVQPQHF. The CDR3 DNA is TGTGCCAGCAGCCTGGGACAGGAGGGAGTTCAGCCCCAGCATTTT.

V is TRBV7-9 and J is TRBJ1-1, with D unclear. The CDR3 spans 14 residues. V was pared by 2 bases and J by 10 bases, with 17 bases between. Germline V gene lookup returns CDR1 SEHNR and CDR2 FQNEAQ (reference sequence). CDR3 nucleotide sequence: TGTGCCAGCAGCTTAATGATCTCAGGAAAAGGAGCTTTCTTT. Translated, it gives CASSLMISGKGAFF.

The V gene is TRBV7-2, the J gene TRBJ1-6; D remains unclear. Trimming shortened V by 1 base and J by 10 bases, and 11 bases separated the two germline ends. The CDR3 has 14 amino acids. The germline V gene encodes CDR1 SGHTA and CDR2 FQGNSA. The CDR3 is CASSLESQNSPLHF. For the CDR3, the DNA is TGTGCCAGCAGCTTAGAATCCCAGAACTCACCCCTCCACTTT. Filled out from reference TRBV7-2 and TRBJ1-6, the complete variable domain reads GAGVSQSPSNKVTEKGKDVELRCDPISGHTALYWYRQSLGQGLEFLIYFQGNSAPDKSGLPSDRFSAERTGGSVSTLTIQRTQQEDSAVYLCASSLESQNSPLHFGNGTRLTVT.

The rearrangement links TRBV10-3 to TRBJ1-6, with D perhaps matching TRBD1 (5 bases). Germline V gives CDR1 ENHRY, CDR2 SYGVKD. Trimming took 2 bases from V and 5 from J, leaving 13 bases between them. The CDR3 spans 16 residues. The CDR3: CAISENPARDNSPLHF. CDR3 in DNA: TGTGCCATCAGTGAGAACCCCGCCAGGGATAATTCACCCCTCCACTTT.

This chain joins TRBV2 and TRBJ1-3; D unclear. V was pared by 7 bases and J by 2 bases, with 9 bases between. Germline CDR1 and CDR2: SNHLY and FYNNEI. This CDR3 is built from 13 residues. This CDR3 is CASNRLPGNTIYF. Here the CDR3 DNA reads TGTGCCAGCAATCGTCTTCCTGGAAACACCATATATTTT.

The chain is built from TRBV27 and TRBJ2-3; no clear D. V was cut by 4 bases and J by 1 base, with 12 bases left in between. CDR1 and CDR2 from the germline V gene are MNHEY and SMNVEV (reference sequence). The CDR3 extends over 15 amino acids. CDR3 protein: CASSSLDGRTDTQYF. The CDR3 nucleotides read TGTGCCAGCAGTTCCCTGGACGGGCGCACAGATACGCAGTATTTT.

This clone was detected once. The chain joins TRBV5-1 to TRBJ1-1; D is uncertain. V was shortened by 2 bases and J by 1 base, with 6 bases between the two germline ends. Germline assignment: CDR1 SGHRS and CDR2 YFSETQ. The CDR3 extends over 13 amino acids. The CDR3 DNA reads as TGCGCCAGCAGCTTAGGAGCGAACACTGAAGCTTTCTTT. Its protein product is CASSLGANTEAFF.

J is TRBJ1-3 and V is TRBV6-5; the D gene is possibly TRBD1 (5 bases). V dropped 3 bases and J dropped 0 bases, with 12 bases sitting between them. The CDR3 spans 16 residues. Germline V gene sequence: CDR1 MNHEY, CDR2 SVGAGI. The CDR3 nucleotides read TGTGCCAGCAGTTATGGAGACAGAGACTCTGGAAACACCATATATTTT. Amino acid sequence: CASSYGDRDSGNTIYF.

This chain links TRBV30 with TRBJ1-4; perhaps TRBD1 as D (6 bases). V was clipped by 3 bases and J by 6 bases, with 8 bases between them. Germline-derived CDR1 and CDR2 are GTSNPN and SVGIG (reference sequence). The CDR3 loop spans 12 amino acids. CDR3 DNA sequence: TGTGCCTGGAGAAAGGGGGATGAAAAACTGTTTTTT. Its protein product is CAWRKGDEKLFF.

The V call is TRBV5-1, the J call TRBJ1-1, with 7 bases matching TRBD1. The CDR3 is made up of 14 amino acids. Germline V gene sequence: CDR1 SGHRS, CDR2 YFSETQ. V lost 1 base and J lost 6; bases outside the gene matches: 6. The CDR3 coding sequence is TGCGCCAGCAGCTTGCAGGGGGTCGTCGCTGAAGCTTTCTTT. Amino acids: CASSLQGVVAEAFF. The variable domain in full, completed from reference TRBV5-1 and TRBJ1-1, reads KAGVTQTPRYLIKTRGQQVTLSCSPISGHRSVSWYQQTPGQGLQFLFEYFSETQRNKGNFPGRFSGRQFSNSRSEMNVSTLELGDSALYLCASSLQGVVAEAFFGQGTRLTVV.

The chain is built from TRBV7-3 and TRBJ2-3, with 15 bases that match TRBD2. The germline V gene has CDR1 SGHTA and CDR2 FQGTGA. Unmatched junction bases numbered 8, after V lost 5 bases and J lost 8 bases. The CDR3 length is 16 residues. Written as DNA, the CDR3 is TGTGCCAGCAGCCCGGGACTAGCGGGGGGCCGGGCTACGCAGTATTTT. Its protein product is CASSPGLAGGRATQYF.

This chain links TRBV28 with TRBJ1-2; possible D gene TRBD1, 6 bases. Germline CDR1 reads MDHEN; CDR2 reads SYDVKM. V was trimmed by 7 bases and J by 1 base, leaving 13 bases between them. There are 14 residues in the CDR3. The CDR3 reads CASTSGTSNYGYTF. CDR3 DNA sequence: TGTGCCAGCACCTCCGGGACAAGTAACTATGGCTACACCTTC.

CDR3 bases: TGTGCCAGCAGTATCTTATCGGGGGCGACAGATACGCAGTATTTT. It encodes CASSILSGATDTQYF. This rearrangement joins TRBV27 to TRBJ2-3; possibly TRBD1 or TRBD2 for D (6 bases each). The V gene's germline CDR1 is MNHEY and CDR2 SMNVEV (reference sequence). The CDR3 extends over 15 amino acids. The ends were cut back, 5 bases at V and 3 bases at J, with 15 bases in the middle.

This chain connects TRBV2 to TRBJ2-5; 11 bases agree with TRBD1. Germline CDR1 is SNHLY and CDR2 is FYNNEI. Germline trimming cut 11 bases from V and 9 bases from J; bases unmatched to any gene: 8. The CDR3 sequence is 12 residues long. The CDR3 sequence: CAGQGAQGAQYF. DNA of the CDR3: TGTGCCGGACAGGGGGCGCAAGGGGCCCAGTACTTC. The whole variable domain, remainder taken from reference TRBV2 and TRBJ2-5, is EPEVTQTPSHQVTQMGQEVILRCVPISNHLYFYWYRQILGQKVEFLVSFYNNEISEKSEIFDDQFSVERPDGSNFTLKIRSTKLEDSAMYFCAGQGAQGAQYFGPGTRLLVL.

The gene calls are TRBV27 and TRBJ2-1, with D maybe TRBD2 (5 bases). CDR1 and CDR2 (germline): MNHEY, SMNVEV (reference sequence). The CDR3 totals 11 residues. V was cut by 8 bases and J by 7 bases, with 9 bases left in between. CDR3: CASFSGNEQFF. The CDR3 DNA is TGTGCCAGCTTTTCGGGAAATGAGCAGTTCTTC.

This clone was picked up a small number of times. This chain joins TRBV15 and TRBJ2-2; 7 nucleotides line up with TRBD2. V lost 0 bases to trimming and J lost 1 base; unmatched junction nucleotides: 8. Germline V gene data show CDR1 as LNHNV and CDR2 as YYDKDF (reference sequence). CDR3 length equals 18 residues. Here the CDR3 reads CATSRDGPLAGNTGELFF. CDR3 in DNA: TGTGCCACCAGCAGAGATGGACCCTTAGCGGGGAACACCGGGGAGCTGTTTTTT.

This CDR3 reads CATGTSGETQYF. The CDR3 coding sequence is TGTGCCACCGGGACTAGTGGGGAGACCCAGTACTTC. This sequence joins TRBV24-1 and TRBJ2-5, with 8 bases fitting TRBD2. Germline values: CDR1 KGHDR, CDR2 SFDVKD. The CDR3 sequence is 12 residues long. V gave up 9 bases and J gave up 5 bases; unmatched junction bases: 4.

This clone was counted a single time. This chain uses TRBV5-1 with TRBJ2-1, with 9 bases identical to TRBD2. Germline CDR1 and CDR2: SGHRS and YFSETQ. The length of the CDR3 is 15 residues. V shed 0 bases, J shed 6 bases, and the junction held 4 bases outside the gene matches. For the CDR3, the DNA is TGCGCCAGCAGCTTGGCGGGACTAGCTGGCAATGAGCAGTTCTTC. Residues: CASSLAGLAGNEQFF.

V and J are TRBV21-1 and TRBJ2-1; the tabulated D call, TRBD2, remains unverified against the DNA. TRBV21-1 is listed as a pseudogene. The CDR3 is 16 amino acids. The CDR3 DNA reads TGTGCCAGCAGCACAAATGGAAGGAGCTCCTACAATGAGCAGTTCTTC. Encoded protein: CASSTNGRSSYNEQFF.